This T cell receptor (beta chain) was obtained from a study of control samples from healthy donors and cancer patients. TCRdb's copy holds only in-frame clones and misses some; the assay was immunoSEQ multiplex PCR. This sample has 150,000 to 200,000 clones; almost 90% occur once, and the top ten carry about 5.3%. This clone has a single count. V gave up 3 bases and J gave up 7 bases; unmatched junction bases: 9. Germline V gene lookup returns CDR1 LNHDA and CDR2 SQIVND (reference sequence). The CDR3 loop spans 15 amino acids. The specimen was blood. This chain links TRBV19 with TRBJ1-5; 7 bases map to TRBD1. The sequence came from a woman aged 30 to 39 in good health. CDR3 region: CASSMGGGRGQPQHF. The CDR3 DNA reads TGTGCCAGTAGTATGGGAGGGGGCCGGGGACAGCCCCAGCATTTT.